Listed here is a single T cell receptor (beta chain). This entry comes from a study of blood T cell repertoires in COVID-19. At the level of the study: The study drew acute and convalescent COVID-19 samples from the United States, Italy and Spain. T cells, B-cell-depleted T cells, or PBMCs provided the cDNA or gDNA that served as material.

Per the authors' pipeline: Estimation of nucleated cell counts relied on the amplification of reference gene primers. This table comes from immunoSEQ multiplex PCR, and its TCRdb copy is limited to in-frame clones, with some not included. V and J calls and clone size are given by that table; D and trimming were obtained from the DNA. Here the sample spans about 250,000 clones, 75% to 85% being singletons. Germline CDR1 SGDLS, CDR2 YYNGEE. The CDR3 is 14 residues long. V was clipped by 2 bases and J by 11 bases; unmatched bases: 5. The sequence was collected from a human donor in a cohort sampled during active COVID-19. Material: peripheral blood. The V and J genes are TRBV9 and TRBJ1-4, with 11 bases identical to TRBD1. The CDR3 nucleotides are TGTGCCAGCAGCGTGGGACAGGGGGGTGGGAAACTGTTTTTT. Encoded protein: CASSVGQGGGKLFF.